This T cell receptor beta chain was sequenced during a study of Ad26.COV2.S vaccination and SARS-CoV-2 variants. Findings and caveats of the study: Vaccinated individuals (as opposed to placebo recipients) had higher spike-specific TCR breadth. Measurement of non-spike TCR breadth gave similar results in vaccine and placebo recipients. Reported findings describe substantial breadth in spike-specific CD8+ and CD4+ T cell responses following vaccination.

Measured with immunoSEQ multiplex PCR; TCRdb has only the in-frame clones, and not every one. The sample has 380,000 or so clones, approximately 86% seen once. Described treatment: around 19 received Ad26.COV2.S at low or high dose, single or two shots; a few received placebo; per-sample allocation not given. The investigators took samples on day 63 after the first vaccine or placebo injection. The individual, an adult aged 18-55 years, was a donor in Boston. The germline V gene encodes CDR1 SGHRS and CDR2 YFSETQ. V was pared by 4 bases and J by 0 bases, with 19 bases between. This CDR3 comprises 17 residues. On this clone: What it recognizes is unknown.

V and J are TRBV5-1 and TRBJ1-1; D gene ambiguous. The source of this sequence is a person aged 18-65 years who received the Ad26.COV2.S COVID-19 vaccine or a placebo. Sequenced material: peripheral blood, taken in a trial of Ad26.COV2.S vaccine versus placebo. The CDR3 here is CASSNRHQLSMNTEAFF. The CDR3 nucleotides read TGCGCCAGCAGCAATCGACACCAACTGAGTATGAACACTGAAGCTTTCTTT.